Presented here are 4 T cell receptor beta chains from one specimen sequenced in a study of radiotherapy plus CTLA-4 blockade in lung cancer. The protocol was immunoSEQ multiplex PCR, while the TCRdb copy is restricted to in-frame clones and leaves out a portion. Counted here are about 59,000 clones, approximately 70% occurring once; the ten biggest clones make up roughly 8.7%. The input for sequencing was peripheral blood, taken from a patient treated with radiotherapy plus ipilimumab. The receptors were gathered from a human donor with non-small cell lung cancer whose response to radiotherapy plus ipilimumab could not be evaluated.

J is TRBJ1-2 and V is TRBV10-3; 11 nucleotides line up with TRBD1. J was trimmed by 4 bases and V by 4 bases; bases with no gene match: 11. CDR1 is ENHRY, CDR2 SYGVKD, per germline. This CDR3 comprises 17 residues. The CDR3 loop is CAISAGTRDRGFYGYTF. The DNA for the CDR3 is TGTGCCATCAGTGCCGGAACCCGGGACAGGGGGTTCTATGGCTACACCTTC.

V gene TRBV11-2 combines with J gene TRBJ2-5; no firm D call. The closer fit of TRBJ2-7 to the DNA end suggests the J call may be wrong. The CDR3 runs 14 residues. The germline V gene has CDR1 SGHAT and CDR2 FQNNGV. As DNA, the CDR3 is TGTGCCAGCAGCTTAAGAGAACAGCTCTACGAGCAGTACTTC. Its translation is CASSLREQLYEQYF.

This clone occurred once. The chain is built from TRBV6-4 and TRBJ2-1, with 8 bases matching TRBD1. Germline V gene data show CDR1 as MRHNA and CDR2 as SNTAGT. The V and J ends lost 4 bases and 7 bases, in that order; junction bases with no gene match: 6. CDR3 length: 14 amino acids. The CDR3 protein is CASSAIQGANEQFF. The CDR3 DNA sequence: TGTGCCAGCAGTGCCATCCAGGGGGCAAATGAGCAGTTCTTC.

This chain connects TRBV10-2 to TRBJ2-5; 12 bases fit TRBD2. TRBJ2-7 matches the DNA end more closely, so the J call is doubtful. The CDR3 sequence is 15 residues long. CDR1 is WSHSY, CDR2 SAAADI, per germline. CDR3 region: CASSVRLAGDDEQYF. The CDR3 DNA is TGCGCCAGCAGTGTACGACTAGCGGGAGACGACGAGCAGTACTTC.